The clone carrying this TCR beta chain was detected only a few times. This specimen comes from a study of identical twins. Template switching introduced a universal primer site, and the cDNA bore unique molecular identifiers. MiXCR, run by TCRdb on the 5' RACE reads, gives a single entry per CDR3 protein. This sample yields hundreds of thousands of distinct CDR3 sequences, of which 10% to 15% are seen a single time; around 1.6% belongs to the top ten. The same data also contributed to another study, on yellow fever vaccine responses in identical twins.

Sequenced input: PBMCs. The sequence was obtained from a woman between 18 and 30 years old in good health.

The CDR3 nucleotides read TGCAGTGCTCGGAATAAGCGGGAGGGCCTGAATGAGCAGTTCTTC. Translation gives CSARNKREGLNEQFF. This rearrangement joins TRBV20-1 to TRBJ2-1; 10 nucleotides agree with TRBD2. V lost 5 bases, J lost 7 bases, and 11 bases stayed unmatched. Germline CDR1 and CDR2: DFQATT and SNEGSKA (reference sequence). CDR3 size: 15 residues.